This T cell receptor beta chain was obtained from a study of blood T cell repertoires in COVID-19. Turning to the study itself: From the United States, Italy and Spain came samples of acute and convalescent COVID-19. T cells, B-cell-depleted T cells, or PBMCs provided the cDNA or gDNA that served as material.

Germline loops: CDR1 MNHNS, CDR2 SASEGT. V lost 5 bases, J lost 7 bases, and 21 bases lay in between. The CDR3 has 15 residues. This clone was recorded only once. Authors' analysis steps: Nucleated cell counts were estimated from reference gene primer amplification. Sequencing used immunoSEQ multiplex PCR; TCRdb keeps in-frame clones, though not all of them. That table supplies the V and J calls and clone size; D and trimming were determined from the DNA. The sample includes approximately 150,000 clones, around 86% of them seen just once. The sequence derives from a man between 45 and 60 years old who had recovered from COVID-19. The sample taken for sequencing was peripheral blood. The chain uses TRBV6-1 and TRBJ2-7, with a weak D call TRBD1 (8 bases). The CDR3 here is CASSLRDGGTGEQYF. The CDR3 DNA is TGTGCCAGCAGTCTCCGGGACGGGGGGACAGGAGAGCAGTACTTC.